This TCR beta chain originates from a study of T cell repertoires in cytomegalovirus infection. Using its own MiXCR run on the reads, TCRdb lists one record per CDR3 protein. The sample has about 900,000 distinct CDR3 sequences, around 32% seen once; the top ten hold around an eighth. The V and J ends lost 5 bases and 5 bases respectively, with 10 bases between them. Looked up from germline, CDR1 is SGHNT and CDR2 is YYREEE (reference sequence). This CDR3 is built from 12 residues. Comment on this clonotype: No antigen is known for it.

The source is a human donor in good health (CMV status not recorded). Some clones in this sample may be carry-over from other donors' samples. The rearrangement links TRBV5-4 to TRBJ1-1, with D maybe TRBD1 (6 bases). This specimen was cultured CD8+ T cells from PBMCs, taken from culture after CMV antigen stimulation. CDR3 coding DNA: TGTGCCAGCAGTCCAGGGGAAACTGAAGCTTTCTTT. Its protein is CASSPGETEAFF.